The 15 T cell receptor beta chains below all came from one sample that was sequenced in a study of cytomegalovirus exposure and HLA in healthy donors. Here immunoSEQ multiplex PCR was the method, and the copy in TCRdb shows in-frame clones only, minus some. The table shows over 200,000 clones, with 88% occurring only once. Sequencing was done on a sample of PBMCs. Every receptor here comes from a woman aged 18-35 years in good health and CMV-seronegative.

The chain recombines TRBV27 with TRBJ2-7; unclear D gene. Germline loops: CDR1 MNHEY, CDR2 SMNVEV (reference sequence). This CDR3 is built from 13 residues. The V end lost 4 bases, the J end lost 4 bases, and 11 bases lay between the germline ends. DNA of the CDR3: TGTGCCAGCAGTTCCAAAGCACGATACGAGCAGTACTTC. It encodes CASSSKARYEQYF.

The chain carries TRBV5-1 and TRBJ2-1; perhaps TRBD1 as D (6 bases). Germline CDR1 is SGHRS and CDR2 is YFSETQ. V was pared by 0 bases and J by 7 bases, with 20 bases between. The CDR3 contains 17 residues. CDR3 nucleotides: TGCGCCAGCAGCTTGGCGGTTAACAGGGCTTTGGGGAATGAGCAGTTCTTC. Its protein is CASSLAVNRALGNEQFF. The variable domain in full, completed from reference TRBV5-1 and TRBJ2-1, reads KAGVTQTPRYLIKTRGQQVTLSCSPISGHRSVSWYQQTPGQGLQFLFEYFSETQRNKGNFPGRFSGRQFSNSRSEMNVSTLELGDSALYLCASSLAVNRALGNEQFFGPGTRLTVL.

The chain couples TRBV28 to TRBJ1-1; no clear D gene. Germline V lookup: CDR1 MDHEN, CDR2 SYDVKM. The CDR3 is 14 amino acids. The ends were cut back, 4 bases at V and 1 base at J, with 10 bases in the middle. CDR3 sequence reads: CASSSGGKNTEAFF. CDR3 coding DNA: TGTGCCAGCAGTTCTGGTGGCAAGAACACTGAAGCTTTCTTT.

CDR3 in DNA: TGTGCCAGCAGCGTGAGCGGGAGCTCTGGAAACACCATATATTTT. It is translated as CASSVSGSSGNTIYF. V usage is TRBV9 and J usage is TRBJ1-3; D not resolved. The CDR3 length is 15 residues. Trimming took off 2 bases at V and 0 bases at J, with 9 bases between the two ends. CDR1 is SGDLS, CDR2 YYNGEE, per germline.

This chain uses TRBV4-2 with TRBJ1-2, with D perhaps TRBD1 (6 bases). This CDR3 has 13 amino acids. Between the trimmed V and J ends, which lost 3 bases and 5 bases, there was a span of 10 bases. The germline gives CDR1 LGHNA, CDR2 YNFKEQ. The CDR3 here is CASSQGAFYGYTF. The CDR3 coding sequence is TGTGCCAGCAGCCAGGGGGCTTTTTATGGCTACACCTTC.

This rearrangement joins TRBV9 to TRBJ1-5; D may be TRBD1 (6 bases). CDR1 and CDR2 (germline): SGDLS, YYNGEE. Between the trimmed V and J ends, which lost 0 bases and 1 base, there was a span of 8 bases. The CDR3 is 15 residues long. CDR3 sequence (DNA): TGTGCCAGCAGCGTAGAGGGGGACAGCAATCAGCCCCAGCATTTT. It is translated as CASSVEGDSNQPQHF.

The chain carries TRBV27 and TRBJ2-2; the D gene is possibly TRBD2 (6 bases). CDR1 is MNHEY and CDR2 is SMNVEV in the germline V gene (reference sequence). V lost 3 bases, J lost 2 bases, and 22 bases lay in between. The CDR3 covers 19 residues. The CDR3 loop is CASSFRRVQTRTNTGELFF. The CDR3 nucleotides read TGTGCCAGCAGTTTCCGGCGGGTACAGACTAGGACCAACACCGGGGAGCTGTTTTTT.

The chain joins TRBV10-3 to TRBJ2-3, with 9 bases aligning to TRBD2. V gave up 10 bases and J gave up 1 base; unmatched junction bases: 9. CDR3 length: 15 amino acids. The germline gives CDR1 ENHRY, CDR2 SYGVKD. DNA for the CDR3: TGTGCCACCACCTCACTAGCGGGTGGCACAGATACGCAGTATTTT. This sequence encodes CATTSLAGGTDTQYF.

The V gene is TRBV18, the J gene TRBJ2-2, with TRBD1 matching 10 bases. Unmatched junction bases numbered 2, after V lost 0 bases and J lost 4 bases. Per germline, CDR1 KGHSH and CDR2 LQKENI. The length of the CDR3 is 16 residues. CDR3 residues: CASSPPGTGVTGELFF. In nucleotides, the CDR3 is TGTGCCAGCTCACCACCTGGGACAGGGGTCACCGGGGAGCTGTTTTTT.

This sequence joins TRBV5-7 and TRBJ1-2; no reliable D call. TRBV5-7 is filed as an ORF, its function uncertain. V lost 0 bases and J 8 bases, leaving 14 bases between the germline ends. The CDR3 runs 14 residues. This chain's CDR3 is CASSLVSRMRGYTF. In nucleotides, the CDR3 is TGTGCCAGCAGCTTGGTCTCGCGCATGCGCGGCTACACCTTC.

The V and J genes are TRBV5-4 and TRBJ2-1; 8 positions match TRBD1. Germline loops: CDR1 SGHNT, CDR2 YYREEE (reference sequence). The CDR3 runs 15 residues. The V and J ends lost 2 bases and 6 bases, in that order; junction bases with no gene match: 7. The CDR3 region has the DNA TGTGCCAGCAGCTTACCAGGGGGCGCACCCAATGAGCAGTTCTTC. Amino acids: CASSLPGGAPNEQFF.

The J gene is TRBJ2-7, the V gene TRBV11-3; 10 nucleotides align to TRBD2. Losses at the gene ends were 1 base for V and 5 bases for J; bases not matched to a gene: 5. From germline, CDR1 is SGHNT and CDR2 YENEEA. This CDR3 is 15 amino acids long. The CDR3: CASSLGAGGPNEQYF. For the CDR3, the DNA is TGTGCCAGCAGCTTAGGAGCGGGAGGGCCTAACGAGCAGTACTTC.

The chain uses TRBV7-9 and TRBJ2-2; D unclear. CDR1 and CDR2 from the germline V gene are SEHNR and FQNEAQ (reference sequence). The CDR3 runs to 14 residues. The V end was cut by 5 bases, the J end by 1 base, with 8 bases between. This CDR3 reads CASSRIMNTGELFF. The CDR3 DNA sequence: TGTGCCAGCAGCCGTATTATGAACACCGGGGAGCTGTTTTTT.

The rearrangement joins TRBV5-4 to TRBJ2-7, with TRBD1 identical over 7 bases. Germline loops: CDR1 SGHNT, CDR2 YYREEE (reference sequence). V was clipped by 1 base and J by 4 bases; unmatched bases: 11. CDR3 length: 16 amino acids. CDR3 amino acids: CASSLYSGTAVYEQYF. The CDR3 DNA reads TGTGCCAGCAGCTTGTACTCCGGGACAGCGGTTTACGAGCAGTACTTC.

The chain recombines TRBV4-1 with TRBJ1-1, with D perhaps TRBD1 (6 bases). CDR3 length: 14 amino acids. Germline V CDR1 and CDR2: MGHRA, YSYEKL. The germline V and J ends were trimmed by 1 base and 7 bases, with 13 bases remaining between them. CDR3 loop: CASSQGSGTSEAFF. CDR3 nucleotides: TGCGCCAGCAGCCAAGGGTCCGGGACAAGTGAAGCTTTCTTT.